This TCR beta chain is drawn from a study of blood T cell repertoires in COVID-19. Study-wide context: Sources were T cells, B-cell-depleted T cells, or PBMCs; the material itself was cDNA or gDNA.

This CDR3 is built from 16 residues. V gave up 3 bases and J gave up 0 bases, with 12 bases separating them. Germline loops: CDR1 SGHDT, CDR2 YYEEEE. Enrolment of Seattle patients took place during active infection, and they were followed longitudinally. Clones were read by immunoSEQ multiplex PCR, and TCRdb kept only the in-frame ones, dropping some. The sample has about 500,000 clones, approximately 92% seen once. The specimen was peripheral blood. This clonotype was obtained from a man younger than 30 with COVID-19, enrolled during active disease. The chain employs TRBV5-6 and TRBJ2-2; weak D call: TRBD2 (6 bases). This chain's CDR3 is CASSSEGSSNTGELFF. CDR3 DNA sequence: TGTGCCAGCAGCTCGGAGGGCAGTTCGAACACCGGGGAGCTGTTTTTT.